Below are 5 T cell receptor beta chains sequenced from a single sample in a study of blood T cell repertoires in COVID-19. Generated by immunoSEQ multiplex PCR, the TCRdb table keeps only in-frame clones and is missing some. The sample consists of approximately 110,000 clones, 65% to 80% of them appearing once. The sample comprised peripheral blood. These receptors were obtained from a man between 65 and 85 years old with active or convalescent COVID-19.

V is TRBV3-1 (or the pseudogene TRBV3-2) and J is TRBJ2-1; possibly TRBD2 for D (6 bases). Germline loops: CDR1 LGHDT, CDR2 YNNKEL (reference sequence). The V end was cut by 3 bases, the J end by 2 bases, with 14 bases between. CDR3 size: 16 residues. The CDR3 DNA sequence: TGTGCCAGCAGCCACACCGGGAGCTTGGCCTACAATGAGCAGTTCTTC. This translates into CASSHTGSLAYNEQFF.

The chain is built from TRBV28 and TRBJ1-1; TRBD1 matches at 7 bases. Germline CDR1 and CDR2: MDHEN and SYDVKM. This CDR3 comprises 14 residues. J gave up 5 bases and V 5 bases, and 8 bases lay outside the gene matches. This CDR3 is CASSNRQGETEAFF. The CDR3 DNA reads as TGTGCCAGCAGTAACCGACAGGGCGAGACTGAAGCTTTCTTT.

The rearrangement uses TRBV2 and TRBJ1-5; D is possibly TRBD1 (6 bases). Germline V gives CDR1 SNHLY, CDR2 FYNNEI. The length of the CDR3 is 14 residues. V lost 3 bases, J lost 5 bases, and 11 bases lay in between. CDR3: CASSDGRGDQPQHF. For the CDR3, the DNA is TGTGCCAGCAGTGACGGCAGGGGAGATCAGCCCCAGCATTTT. Full variable domain (missing parts from reference TRBV2 and TRBJ1-5): EPEVTQTPSHQVTQMGQEVILRCVPISNHLYFYWYRQILGQKVEFLVSFYNNEISEKSEIFDDQFSVERPDGSNFTLKIRSTKLEDSAMYFCASSDGRGDQPQHFGDGTRLSIL.

In the case of this clone: The sample contains more than one DNA sequence encoding this CDR3. V gene TRBV18 combines with J gene TRBJ1-2, with TRBD1 as a possible D gene (6 bases). Germline-derived CDR1 and CDR2 are KGHSH and LQKENI. V lost 3 bases and J 4 bases, leaving 12 bases between the germline ends. The CDR3 sequence is 14 residues long. Here the CDR3 reads CASSPTGPPYGYTF. The CDR3 region has the DNA TGTGCCAGCTCACCTACAGGGCCTCCCTATGGCTACACCTTC.

This clone was seen once. The CDR3 nucleotides are TGTGCCAGCACAGGGGGCGGGGAGCTGTTTTTT. Protein: CASTGGGELFF. The chain combines TRBV6-4 with TRBJ2-2, with 7 bases aligning to TRBD1. This CDR3 has 11 amino acids. Germline CDR1 is MRHNA and CDR2 is SNTAGT. With V trimmed by 7 bases and J by 7 bases, 0 bases remained unmatched.